In this sample, the clone carrying this TCR beta chain turned up once. This entry belongs to a study of blood T cell repertoires in COVID-19. For the study at large: T cells, B-cell-depleted T cells, or PBMCs supplied cDNA or gDNA.

Measured with immunoSEQ multiplex PCR; TCRdb has only the in-frame clones, and not every one. The table shows roughly 220,000 clones, with 80% to 90% occurring only once. The germline V gene encodes CDR1 SGHRS and CDR2 YFSETQ. Trimming removed 0 bases from V and 0 bases from J; junction bases left unmatched: 3. The CDR3 has 16 amino acids. Those enrolled, adults aged roughly 18 to 100 years, came from some 23 US areas. Researchers sorted participants into cohorts using their self-reported clinical history. Sequencing used PBMCs or T cells enriched from blood (not recorded which). The V and J genes are TRBV5-1 and TRBJ1-3; TRBD1 matches 7 bases. The source is a woman aged 40-49 years with acute COVID-19. The CDR3 DNA follows: TGCGCCAGCAGCTTGGGGGACAGTTACTCTGGAAACACCATATATTTT. It codes for CASSLGDSYSGNTIYF.